This T cell receptor (beta chain) was sequenced for a study of T-cell memory formation after mild COVID-19. Trimming took off 6 bases at V and 0 bases at J, with 10 bases between the two ends. The CDR3 length is 14 residues. Germline CDR1 and CDR2: SNHLY and FYNNEI. Employing constant-segment primers, 5'RACE generated TCR alpha and TCR beta cDNA libraries bearing sample barcodes and UMIs. Via MiXCR, TCRdb re-called the 5' RACE reads, giving one row per CDR3 protein. Of 300,000 to 350,000 distinct CDR3 sequences detected, around an eighth appear once; the ten largest clones hold around 23%. The receptor's source is a man aged 18-30 years who had mild COVID-19 (a few samples of this study predate the infection). Cell type and time point are not known. V is TRBV2 and J is TRBJ2-3; D unresolved. Sample: PBMCs or a T cell subset sorted from them (not recorded which). The CDR3: CASRLERSTDTQYF. CDR3 DNA sequence: TGTGCCAGCAGACTGGAGCGAAGCACAGATACGCAGTATTTT.